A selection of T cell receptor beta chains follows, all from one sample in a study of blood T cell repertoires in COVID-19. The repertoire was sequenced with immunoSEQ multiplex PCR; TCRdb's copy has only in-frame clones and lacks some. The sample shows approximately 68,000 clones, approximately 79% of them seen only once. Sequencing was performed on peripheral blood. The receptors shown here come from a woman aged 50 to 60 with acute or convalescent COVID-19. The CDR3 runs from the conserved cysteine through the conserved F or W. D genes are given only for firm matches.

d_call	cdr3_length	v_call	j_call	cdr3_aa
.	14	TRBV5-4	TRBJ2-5	CASSRVGGEETQYF
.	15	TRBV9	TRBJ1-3	CASSVGNGDGNTIYF
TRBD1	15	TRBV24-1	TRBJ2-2	CATSDTTGGFGELFF
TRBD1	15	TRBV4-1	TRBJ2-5	CASSQPDRDEETQYF
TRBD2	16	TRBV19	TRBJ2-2	CASSIKSGRTTGELFF
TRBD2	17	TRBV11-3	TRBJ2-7	CASNGLAGGVVSYEQYF
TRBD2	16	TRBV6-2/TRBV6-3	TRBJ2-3	CASSRLAGGSTDTQYF
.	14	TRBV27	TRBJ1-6	CASSLEGNGSPLHF
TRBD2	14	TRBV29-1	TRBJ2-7	CSVESSGRAYEQYF
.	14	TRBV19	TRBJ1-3	CATRPTVSGNTIYF
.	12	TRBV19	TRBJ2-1	CASSIGGWGQFF
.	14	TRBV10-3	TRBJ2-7	CAISDSGDSYEQYF
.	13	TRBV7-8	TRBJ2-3	CASSPWRMDTQYF
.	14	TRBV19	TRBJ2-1	CASRSPNPYNEQFF
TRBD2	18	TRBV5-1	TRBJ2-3	CASSRNTNLAGETDTQYF
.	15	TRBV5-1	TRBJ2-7	CASSWSSESSYEQYF
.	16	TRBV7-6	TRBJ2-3	CASSLMTGANTDTQYF
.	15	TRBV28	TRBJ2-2	CASSLGHVYPGELFF
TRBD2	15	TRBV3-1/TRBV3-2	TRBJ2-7	CASSQSGSGAYEQYF
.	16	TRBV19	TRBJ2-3	CASSFAGGMVTDTQYF
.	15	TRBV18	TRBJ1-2	CASSPRGQIYRGYTF
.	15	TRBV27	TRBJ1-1	CASSLGAGLSTEAFF
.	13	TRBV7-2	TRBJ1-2	CASSLRVNYGYTF
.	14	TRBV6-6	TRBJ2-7	CASRGDSSAFEQYF
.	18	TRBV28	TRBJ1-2	CASSTTDPQSYGMWGYTF
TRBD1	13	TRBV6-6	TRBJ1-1	CASSDRGGTEAFF
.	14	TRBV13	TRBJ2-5	CASSLDLRGETQYF
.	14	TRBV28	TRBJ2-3	CASSLVTSTDTQYF
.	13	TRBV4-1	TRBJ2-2	CASSSLSTGELFF
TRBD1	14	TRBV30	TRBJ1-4	CAWSNRGPNEKLFF
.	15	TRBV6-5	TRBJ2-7	CASSYSTGGIYEQYF
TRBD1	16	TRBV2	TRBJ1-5	CASSEAPGTANQPQHF